The T cell receptor beta chain described here comes from a study of human T cells and chemical hapten exposure. Study at large: Alopecia universalis, totalis or areata was present in patients who were mostly female.

Time point specified: patch test 2, 6 weeks after DPC sensitization. The treatment: therapeutic diphenylcyclopropenone sensitization with weekly scalp DPC. From whole blood left unfractionated, total RNA was extracted. The CDR3 length is 12 residues. Looked up from germline, CDR1 is DFQATT and CDR2 is SNEGSKA (reference sequence). V was clipped by 6 bases and J by 6 bases, with 14 bases between them. TCRdb fed the RACE reads into MiXCR, producing one record per CDR3 protein. Of 110,000 to 150,000 distinct CDR3 sequences detected, 12% appear once; the ten largest clones hold 1.4%. This clonotype has just a few counts.

This clonotype was obtained from a woman aged 45-59 years with alopecia areata. Some clones in this sample may be carry-over from other donors' samples. The source was whole blood, collected in connection with sensitization to the hapten diphenylcyclopropenone (DPC). The chain links TRBV20-1 to TRBJ1-2; D unclear. DNA for the CDR3: TGCAGTGCGCGGACGGGCGCTGATGGCTACACCTTC. Its protein is CSARTGADGYTF.